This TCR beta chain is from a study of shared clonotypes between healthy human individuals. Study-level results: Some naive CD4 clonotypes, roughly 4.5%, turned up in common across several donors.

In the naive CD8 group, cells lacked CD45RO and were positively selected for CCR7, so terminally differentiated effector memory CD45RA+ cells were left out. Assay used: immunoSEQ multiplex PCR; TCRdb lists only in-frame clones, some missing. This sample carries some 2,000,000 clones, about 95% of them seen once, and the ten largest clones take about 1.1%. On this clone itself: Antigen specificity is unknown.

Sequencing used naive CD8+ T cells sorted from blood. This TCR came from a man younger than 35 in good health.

CDR3 in amino acids: CASSLVDVDEQYF. The CDR3 DNA is TGTGCCAGCAGCTTAGTCGATGTGGACGAGCAGTACTTC. V and J are TRBV7-6 and TRBJ2-7; the D is unclear. This CDR3 is built from 13 residues. The V and J ends lost 1 base and 5 bases respectively, with 9 bases between them. The germline V gene has CDR1 SGHVS and CDR2 FNYEAQ.